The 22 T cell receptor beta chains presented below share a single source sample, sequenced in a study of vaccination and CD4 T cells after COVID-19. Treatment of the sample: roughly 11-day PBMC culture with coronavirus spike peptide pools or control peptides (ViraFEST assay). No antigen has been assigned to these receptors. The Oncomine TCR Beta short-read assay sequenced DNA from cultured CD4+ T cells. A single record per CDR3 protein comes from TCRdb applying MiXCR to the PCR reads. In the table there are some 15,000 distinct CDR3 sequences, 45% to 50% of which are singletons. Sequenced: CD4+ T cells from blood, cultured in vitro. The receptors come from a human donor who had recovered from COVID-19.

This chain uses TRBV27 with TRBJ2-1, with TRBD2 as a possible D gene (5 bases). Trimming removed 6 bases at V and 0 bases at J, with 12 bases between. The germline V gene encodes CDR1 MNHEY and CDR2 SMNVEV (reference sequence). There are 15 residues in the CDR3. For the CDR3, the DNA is TGTGCCAGCAGAATAGGAGGCCTCTCCTACAATGAGCAGTTCTTC. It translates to CASRIGGLSYNEQFF.

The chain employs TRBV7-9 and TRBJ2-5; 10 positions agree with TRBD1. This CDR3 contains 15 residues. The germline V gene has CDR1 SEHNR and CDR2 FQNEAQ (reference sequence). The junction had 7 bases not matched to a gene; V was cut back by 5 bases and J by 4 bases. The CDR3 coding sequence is TGTGCCAGCAGCCAAGGACAGGGGGGGGGAGAGACCCAGTACTTC. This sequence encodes CASSQGQGGGETQYF.

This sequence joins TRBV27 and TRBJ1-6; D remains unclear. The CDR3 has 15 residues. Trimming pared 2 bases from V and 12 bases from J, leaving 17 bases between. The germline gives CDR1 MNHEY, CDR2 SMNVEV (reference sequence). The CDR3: CASSLRISGRIPLHF. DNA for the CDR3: TGTGCCAGCAGTTTACGTATCTCGGGCCGTATACCCCTCCACTTT.

The CDR3 coding sequence is TGCGCCAGCAGCTTGGGCTCTGGGGCCAACGTCCTGACTTTC. Translating it yields CASSLGSGANVLTF. V and J are TRBV5-1 and TRBJ2-6, with unresolved D. Trimming took off 0 bases at V and 0 bases at J, with 1 base between the two ends. The germline V gene has CDR1 SGHRS and CDR2 YFSETQ. The CDR3 length is 14 residues. Full variable domain (missing parts from reference TRBV5-1 and TRBJ2-6): KAGVTQTPRYLIKTRGQQVTLSCSPISGHRSVSWYQQTPGQGLQFLFEYFSETQRNKGNFPGRFSGRQFSNSRSEMNVSTLELGDSALYLCASSLGSGANVLTFGAGSRLTVL.

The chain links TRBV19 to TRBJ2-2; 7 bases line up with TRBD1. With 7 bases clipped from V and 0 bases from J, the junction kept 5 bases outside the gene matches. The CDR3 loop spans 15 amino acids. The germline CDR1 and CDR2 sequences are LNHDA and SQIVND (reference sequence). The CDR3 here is CASTTTGTNTGELFF. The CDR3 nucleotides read TGTGCCAGTACTACGACAGGGACGAACACCGGGGAGCTGTTTTTT.

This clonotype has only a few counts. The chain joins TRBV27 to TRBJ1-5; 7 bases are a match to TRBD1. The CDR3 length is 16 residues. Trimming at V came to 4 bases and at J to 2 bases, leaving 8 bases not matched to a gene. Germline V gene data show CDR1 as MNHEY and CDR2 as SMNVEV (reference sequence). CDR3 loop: CASSSWAGTGNQPQHF. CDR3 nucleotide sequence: TGTGCCAGCAGTTCATGGGCCGGGACAGGCAATCAGCCCCAGCATTTT.

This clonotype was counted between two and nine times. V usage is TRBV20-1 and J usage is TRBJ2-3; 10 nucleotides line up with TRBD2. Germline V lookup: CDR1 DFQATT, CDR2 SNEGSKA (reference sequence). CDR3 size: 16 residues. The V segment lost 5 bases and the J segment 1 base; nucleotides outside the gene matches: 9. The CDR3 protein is CSAGGRLAGGTDTQYF. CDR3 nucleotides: TGCAGTGCTGGGGGCCGTCTAGCGGGGGGCACAGATACGCAGTATTTT.

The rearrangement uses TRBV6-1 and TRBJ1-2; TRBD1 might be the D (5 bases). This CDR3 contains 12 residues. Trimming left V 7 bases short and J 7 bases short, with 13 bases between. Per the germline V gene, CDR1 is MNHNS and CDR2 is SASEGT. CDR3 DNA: TGTGCCAGCACTCCTGCAAGGGGTGGCTACACCTTC. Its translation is CASTPARGGYTF.

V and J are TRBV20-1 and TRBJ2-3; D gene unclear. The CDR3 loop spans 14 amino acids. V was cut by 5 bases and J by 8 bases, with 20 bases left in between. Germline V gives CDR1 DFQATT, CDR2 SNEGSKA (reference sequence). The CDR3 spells CSARGTFPVGTQYF. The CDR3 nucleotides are TGCAGTGCTCGAGGAACCTTCCCCGTCGGTACGCAGTATTTT.

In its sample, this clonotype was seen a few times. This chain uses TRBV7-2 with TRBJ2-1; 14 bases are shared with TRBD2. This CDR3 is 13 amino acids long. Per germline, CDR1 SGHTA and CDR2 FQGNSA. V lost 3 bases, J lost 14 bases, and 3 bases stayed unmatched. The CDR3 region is CASSLRLAGGKFF. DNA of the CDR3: TGTGCCAGCAGCTTGAGACTAGCGGGGGGGAAGTTCTTC.

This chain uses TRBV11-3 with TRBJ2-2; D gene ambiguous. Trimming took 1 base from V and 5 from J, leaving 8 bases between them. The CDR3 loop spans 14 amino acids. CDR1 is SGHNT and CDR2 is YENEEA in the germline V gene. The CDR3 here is CASSLGRDTGELFF. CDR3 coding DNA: TGTGCCAGCAGCTTAGGGAGAGATACCGGGGAGCTGTTTTTT.

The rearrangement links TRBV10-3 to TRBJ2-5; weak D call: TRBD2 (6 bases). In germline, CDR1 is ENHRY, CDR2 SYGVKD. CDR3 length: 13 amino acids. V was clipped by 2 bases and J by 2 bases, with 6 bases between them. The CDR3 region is CAISEGRQETQYF. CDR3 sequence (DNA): TGTGCCATCAGTGAGGGGAGGCAAGAGACCCAGTACTTC.

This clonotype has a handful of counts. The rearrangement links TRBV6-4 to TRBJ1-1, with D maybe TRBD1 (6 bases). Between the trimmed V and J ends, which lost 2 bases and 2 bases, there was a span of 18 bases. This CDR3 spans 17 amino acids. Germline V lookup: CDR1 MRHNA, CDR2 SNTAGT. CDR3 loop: CASSDPSRHRANTEAFF. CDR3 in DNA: TGTGCCAGCAGTGACCCGTCTCGTCACAGGGCAAACACTGAAGCTTTCTTT.

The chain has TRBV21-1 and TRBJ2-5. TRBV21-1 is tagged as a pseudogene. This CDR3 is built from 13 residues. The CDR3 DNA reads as TGTGCCAGCAGCAAAGAGGTCGGAGAGACCCAGTACTTC. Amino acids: CASSKEVGETQYF.

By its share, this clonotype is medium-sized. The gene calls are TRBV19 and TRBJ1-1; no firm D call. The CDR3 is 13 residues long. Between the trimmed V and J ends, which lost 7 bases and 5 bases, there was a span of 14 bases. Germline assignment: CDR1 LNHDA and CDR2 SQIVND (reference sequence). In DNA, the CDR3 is TGTGCCAGTACCCCAAGCGTTAGGACTGAAGCTTTCTTT. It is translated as CASTPSVRTEAFF.

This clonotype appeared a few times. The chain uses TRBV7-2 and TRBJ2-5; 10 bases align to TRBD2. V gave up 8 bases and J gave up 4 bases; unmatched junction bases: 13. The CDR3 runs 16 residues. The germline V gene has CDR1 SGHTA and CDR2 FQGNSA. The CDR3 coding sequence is TGTGCCAGCGCTCCAAGCGAGCTAGCGGGAGCAGAGACCCAGTACTTC. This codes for CASAPSELAGAETQYF.

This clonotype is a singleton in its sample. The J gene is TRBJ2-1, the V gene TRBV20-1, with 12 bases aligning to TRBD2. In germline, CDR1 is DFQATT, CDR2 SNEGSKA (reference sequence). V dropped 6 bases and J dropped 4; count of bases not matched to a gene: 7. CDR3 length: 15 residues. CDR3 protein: CSAGLAGLIYNEQFF. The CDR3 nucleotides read TGCAGTGCCGGACTAGCGGGGCTAATTTACAATGAGCAGTTCTTC.

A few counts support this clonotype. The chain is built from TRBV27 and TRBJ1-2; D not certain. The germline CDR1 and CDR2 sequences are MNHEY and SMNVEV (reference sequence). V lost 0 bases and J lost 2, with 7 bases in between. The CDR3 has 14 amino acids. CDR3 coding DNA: TGTGCCAGCAGTTTATCGACGGAAAACTATGGCTACACCTTC. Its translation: CASSLSTENYGYTF.

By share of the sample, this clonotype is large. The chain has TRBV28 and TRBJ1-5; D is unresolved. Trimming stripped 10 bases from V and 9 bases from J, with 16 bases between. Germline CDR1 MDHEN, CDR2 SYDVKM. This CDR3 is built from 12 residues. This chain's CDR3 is CATQEREGPQHF. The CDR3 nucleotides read TGTGCCACTCAGGAGAGGGAGGGGCCCCAGCATTTT. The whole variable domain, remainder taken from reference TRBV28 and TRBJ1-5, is DVKVTQSSRYLVKRTGEKVFLECVQDMDHENMFWYRQDPGLGLRLIYFSYDVKMKEKGDIPEGYSVSREKKERFSLILESASTNQTSMYLCATQEREGPQHFGDGTRLSIL.

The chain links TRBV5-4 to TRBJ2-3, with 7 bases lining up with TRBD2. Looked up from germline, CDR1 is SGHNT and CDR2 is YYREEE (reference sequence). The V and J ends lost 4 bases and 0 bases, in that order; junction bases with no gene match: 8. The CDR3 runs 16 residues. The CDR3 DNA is TGTGCCAGCAGCACCCGGGGAGGGACTAGCACAGATACGCAGTATTTT. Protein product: CASSTRGGTSTDTQYF.

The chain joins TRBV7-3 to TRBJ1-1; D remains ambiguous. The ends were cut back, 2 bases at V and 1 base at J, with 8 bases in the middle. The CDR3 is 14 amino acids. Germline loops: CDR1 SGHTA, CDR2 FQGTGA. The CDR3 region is CASSLSSGNTEAFF. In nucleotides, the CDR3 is TGTGCCAGCAGCTTATCTTCTGGGAACACTGAAGCTTTCTTT.

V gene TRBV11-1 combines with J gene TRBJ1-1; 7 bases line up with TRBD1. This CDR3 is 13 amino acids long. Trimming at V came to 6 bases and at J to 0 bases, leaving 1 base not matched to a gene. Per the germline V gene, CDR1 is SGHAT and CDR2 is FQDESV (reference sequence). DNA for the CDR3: TGTGCCAGCAGGAGGGGGCTGAACACTGAAGCTTTCTTT. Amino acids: CASRRGLNTEAFF.